This T cell receptor beta chain comes out of a study of beta chain features in type 1 diabetes. Study-level information: There were 90 million to 110 million sorted cells examined across all samples. Study observations and caveats: The question left open here concerned HLA type influencing TCRB rearrangement. Among patients, naive, central memory and Treg TCRB repertoires appeared more similar than among healthy donors.

The length of the CDR3 is 17 residues. Germline CDR1 SNHLY, CDR2 FYNNEI. V was trimmed by 7 bases and J by 0 bases, leaving 21 bases between them. Of the isolated RNA, all was reverse transcribed, and so the sequenced material was expressed TCRB transcripts. Sequenced by immunoSEQ multiplex PCR; TCRdb stores in-frame clones only, minus some. Of fewer than 900,000 clones listed, about a sixth are singletons. Turning to this clone: Its antigen remains unidentified.

The V gene is TRBV2, the J gene TRBJ1-1; weak D call: TRBD1 (6 bases). This sequence was found in a woman between 18 and 29 years old in good health. The source material was naive CD4+ T cells from blood. The CDR3 DNA sequence: TGTGCCAGCACCCCATACCCACAGGGAACAGTGAACACTGAAGCTTTCTTT. This encodes CASTPYPQGTVNTEAFF.